This T cell receptor (beta chain) was recovered during a study of CD8 T cells in Susac syndrome. Overall study results and limits: The study admitted that it had a relatively small number of individuals in its TCR sequencing and HLA analysis.

In germline, CDR1 is SGHDT, CDR2 YYEEEE. This CDR3 is built from 15 residues. Between the trimmed V and J ends, which lost 0 bases and 0 bases, there was a span of 10 bases. This clonotype appeared a single time. The antigen remains unidentified. Sequencing targeted TCR beta in blood CD8+ and CD4+ T cells. RNA in amounts of about 0.5 to 1 ug was reverse transcribed with random hexamers. Amplification of TCR beta CDR3 by immunoSEQ multiplex PCR spanned 54 Vbeta and 13 Jbeta. TCRdb redid the calling of the immunoSEQ multiplex PCR reads with MiXCR, one entry per CDR3 protein. The sample consists of more than 150,000 distinct CDR3 sequences, 92% of them appearing once.

The chain carries TRBV5-6 and TRBJ2-7; D perhaps matches TRBD1 (5 bases). What was sequenced was CD4+ T cells from PBMCs. The TCR sequence derives from a human donor in good health. CDR3 protein: CASSLAGHSSYEQYF. The CDR3 DNA reads as TGTGCCAGCAGCTTGGCAGGACATAGCTCCTACGAGCAGTACTTC.